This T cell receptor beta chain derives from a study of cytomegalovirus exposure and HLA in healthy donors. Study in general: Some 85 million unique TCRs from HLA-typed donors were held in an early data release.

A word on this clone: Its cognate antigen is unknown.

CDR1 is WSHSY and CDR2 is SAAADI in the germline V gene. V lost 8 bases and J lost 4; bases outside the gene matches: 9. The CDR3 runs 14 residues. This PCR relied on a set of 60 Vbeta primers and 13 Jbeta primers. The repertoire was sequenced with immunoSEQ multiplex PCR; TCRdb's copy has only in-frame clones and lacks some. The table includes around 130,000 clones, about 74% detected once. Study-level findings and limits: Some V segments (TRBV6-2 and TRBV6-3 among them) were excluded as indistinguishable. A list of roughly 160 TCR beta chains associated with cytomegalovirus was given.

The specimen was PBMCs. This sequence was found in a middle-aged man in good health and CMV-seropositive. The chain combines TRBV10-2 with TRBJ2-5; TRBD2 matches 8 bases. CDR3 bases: TGCGCCAGCTCCGGGGGGGGAGGTGGAGAGACCCAGTACTTC. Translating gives CASSGGGGGETQYF.